This T cell receptor beta chain was documented in a study of identical twins. Sample share makes this clonotype large (0.1 to 1%). Its specificity is not known. Overall study results and limits: Twins' excess sharing was less marked for out-of-frame beta sequences.

V shed 7 bases and J shed 2 bases, with 9 bases lying between them. Per the germline V gene, CDR1 is SGHAT and CDR2 is FQNNGV. The CDR3 has 13 amino acids. Unique molecular identifiers were present on the cDNA, which also gained a universal primer site by template switching. TCRdb re-analysed the 5' RACE reads in MiXCR, keeping a single row per CDR3 protein. This sample yields approximately 600,000 distinct CDR3 sequences, of which just over 7% are seen a single time; around 1.6% belongs to the top ten. These records were also assigned to another study, of yellow fever vaccine responses in identical twins.

The specimen was PBMCs. This sequence was found in a woman younger than 35 in good health. This chain links TRBV11-2 with TRBJ2-1; a weak D match, TRBD1 (6 bases). The CDR3 nucleotides are TGTGCCAGCAAACAGGGAGCCTACAATGAGCAGTTCTTC. It specifies CASKQGAYNEQFF.